This TCR beta chain was sequenced during a study of cytomegalovirus exposure and HLA in healthy donors (TCRdb year 2017). For context, the study as a whole: An earlier analysis of roughly 500 of the donors reported about 250 Gb of sequence data and 117 million unique TCR beta sequences from some 180 million T cells. The study aimed to test whether signatures of past pathogen exposure could be identified by cataloging public T cell receptors. The genetic ancestry cluster associated with self-reported Caucasian donors included about four fifths of the roughly 400 genotyped donors. The study profiled the T cell repertoires of hundreds of subjects by immunosequencing and related them to cytomegalovirus serostatus. A separate validation cohort of 100 to 150 different subjects was used in addition to the approximately 700-subject first cohort. Both class I and class II loci were covered by HLA typing, at four-digit resolution. To predict cytomegalovirus infection status, the study brought together high-throughput TCR immunosequencing, statistical association of individual TCRs with disease status, and machine learning. An early release that covered roughly 600 HLA-typed donors contained 300 to 350 gigabases of sequencing data and 85 million to 100 million unique TCR sequences. Among 398 genotyped donors of the cohort, an average of roughly 230,000 unique TCR beta nucleotide sequences was sequenced per donor, of which about 19% were non-productive. The later analysis used no new phenotypic data to find candidate immune exposures, relying instead on TCR beta sequences and their occurrence across donors. Donor age, sex, ethnicity and CMV serostatus were compiled together with the repertoire data. An earlier analysis of 587 of the donors applied high-throughput TCR beta sequencing to assess whether each TCR beta V gene segment acted as functional or pseudogenic. Typing coverage differed by locus: A, B, C, DRB1 and DQB1 were typed in roughly 620-630 donors, DQA1 in about 510, DPA1 in 600 to 610, and DPB1 in approximately 450. To study patterns of TCR occurrence, a later analysis re-analyzed previously published TCR beta repertoires from more than 550 donors and added high-resolution HLA genotyping. A handful of DR-DQ haplotypes were treated as single units for association and clustering because of strong linkage in the cohort. In a later genetic analysis, genome-wide SNP genotypes for about 65% of the roughly 670 donors were used, and that subset was treated as a discovery cohort. All discovery cohort repertoires had been generated using a single sequencing platform. Findings and caveats that apply to the study as a whole: The classifier was reported to diagnose cytomegalovirus status with high specificity and sensitivity in both the original cohort and the validation cohort. According to a later analysis, TCR association rates differed among HLA loci, with DRB1 alleles showing the most associated TCRs and HLA-C alleles showing the fewest. The only immune exposure information available for the cohort was CMV serostatus. Linkage disequilibrium might explain the correlated functional status among segregating V segments, but an unknown experimental factor could not be excluded. A few of the identified cytomegalovirus-associated TCR beta chains were confirmed in vitro to be specific for cytomegalovirus antigens. V-gene and J-gene trimming of TCR beta chains was associated with a missense DCLRE1C variant in a later genetic analysis, and the association was replicated in an independent cohort. According to a later genetic analysis, donors in an Asian-associated ancestry cluster had fewer N-insertions in productive TCRs than the roughly 700-donor mean. A cluster of highly shared sequence variants was judged likely to be a technical artifact of the sequencing pipeline. The presence/absence analyses assumed that sequencing depth was roughly uniform across donors, and that assumption may not be true. HLA typing was unavailable for some donors at each locus, so association tests used only the typed subset. Most TCR sequences were observed very rarely across donors, whereas some public TCRs were present in many individuals. This cohort had only TCR beta chains sequenced, and the lack of alpha or paired-chain data limited which features could be detected. In a later analysis, most CMV-associated TCR beta chains were found to appear HLA-restricted, with HLA associations seemingly driven largely by CMV exposure. In the study, 150 to 200 TCR beta chains were listed as associated with cytomegalovirus. According to the authors, the approach could potentially be generalized to other disease states and immunological phenotypes. A further reported finding was that TCR beta sequences accurately predicted the HLA-A and HLA-B alleles for most subjects in the first cohort. The 87-base-pair reads could not distinguish some IMGT-functional V segments, including TRBV6-2 and TRBV6-3, so those segments were excluded. In a later analysis, 16,951 TCR beta sequences were associated with specific HLA alleles at a false discovery rate of 0.05. An earlier analysis of around 600 of the donors showed that most TCR beta V segments appeared in productive rearrangements either about 87% or about 30% of the time, which broadly matched IMGT annotations. In a later analysis, HLA-associated TCR beta chains were found to be more clonally expanded and to have lower generation probabilities than equally common non-associated chains. When HLA alleles, especially DR and DQ, strongly co-occurred, TCR associations were difficult to assign to individual alleles. Several of the top co-occurrence clusters appeared to be linked to parvovirus B19, influenza, CMV and Epstein-Barr virus, according to a later analysis. Because counts were too low, about 18 rarely observed V segments, including chromosome 9 orphons, were left out of the earlier analysis of about 500 of the donors.

Relative to germline, V is 7 bases shorter and J is 3 bases shorter, with 16 bases between their ends. From the cysteine through the phenylalanine, the CDR3 covers 14 amino acids. CDR3 DNA is the only sequence kept; it has 42 bases, read in frame from the first base. Per the germline V gene, MDHEN is the CDR1 and SYDVKM is the CDR2. Regarding this clone: There is no known antigen for this receptor. No quality values exist for individual bases; no much larger clone is one base distant.

The method behind the library was the immunoSEQ multiplex PCR assay. For the multiplex PCR, a mixture combining 60 forward primers for TCR Vbeta segments and 13 reverse primers for TCR Jbeta segments was used. The CDR3 region of rearranged TCR beta genes was amplified from genomic DNA by a multiplex PCR assay. Amplified TCR beta libraries were sequenced as 87-base-pair reads on the Illumina HiSeq System. The source study handled its data this way. Across the 500 to 700 repertoires, a later analysis counted tens of millions of unique TCR beta chains, 9.5 million to 12 million of which were shared by at least two donors. To remove PCR and sequencing errors, raw reads were error-corrected and collapsed into unique sequences using a nearest-neighbor algorithm that merged closely related sequences. V, D and J gene segments were assigned by aligning CDR3 sequences to IMGT reference sequences. For a sequence to be retained, at least a six-nucleotide match to both a V gene segment and a J gene segment was required. Rearrangements were called productive when the CDR3 lacked stop codons and stayed in frame with V and J; all others were non-productive. Following IMGT convention, CDR3 was defined as the stretch from the second conserved V-encoded cysteine to the conserved J-encoded phenylalanine. Sequences without an unambiguous match to a single V gene segment were excluded from the earlier analysis of 450 to 750 of the donors. An earlier analysis of fewer than 750 of the donors called V segments functional above 56.7% productive rearrangements and segregating when the between-donor standard deviation exceeded 5%. To diagnose cytomegalovirus status from the catalog of TCR beta chain sequences, a statistical classification framework was built. V and J gene assignment, in a later analysis, came from comparing TCR nucleotide sequences with IMGT/GENE-DB human TR gene sequences. A later analysis assigned CDR3 sequences and most-parsimonious VDJ recombination scenarios with the TCRdist pipeline. In a later analysis, each TCR beta chain was defined by its CDR3 amino acid sequence together with its V-gene family, and reads lacking a unique V-gene family were excluded. In a later analysis, fewer than 650 highly shared, low-generation-probability nucleotide sequences were removed to address suspected cross-contamination and a sequencing artifact. In a later analysis, a clonal expansion index for each public chain was calculated from normalized within-repertoire ranks of inferred template counts. A later analysis computed generation probabilities with a VDJ recombination model fitted to out-of-frame rearrangements, and checked the results against IGoR. In a later analysis, TCR-TCR, TCR-HLA and TCR-CMV co-occurrence was scored with hypergeometric tests, and a repertoire-size bias correction was applied to TCR pairs. False discovery rates were estimated in a later analysis by permuting HLA or CMV assignments 20 times. In a later analysis, co-occurring TCRs were grouped using DBSCAN, with TCRdist sequence similarity added in when clustering inside HLA-allele-positive subsets. For co-occurrence clustering, repertoires with fewer than 30,000 or more than 120,000 public chains were excluded, along with roughly 5 repertoires with anomalous nucleotide sharing. TCRdb re-hosts the immuneACCESS table, in-frame sequences only. Its copies lack some clones; in the studies checked, an unresolved V gene accounts for under half of them, and the cause for the rest is not known. The V and J calls and the clone size are those of that table, but D and trimming were determined from the DNA. In all, the sample holds 75,000 to 100,000 clones, and under 75% of those were seen once. Less than 1.5% of the sample comes from the top ten.

The cohort comprised approximately 700 healthy bone marrow donors. Cohort members were all nominally healthy when sampled, although unrecorded immune exposures were likely present. The donor tested CMV seronegative, placing the donor among the 300 to 450 seronegative members of the cohort. A peripheral blood sample was collected from each donor, and TCR beta sequencing was performed on peripheral blood mononuclear cells. Genomic DNA was extracted from the blood cell samples with the Qiagen DNeasy Blood Extraction Kit. The sequenced sample consisted of PBMCs. This TCR came from a female donor in good health and CMV-seronegative. Rearrangement joined TRBV28 to TRBJ2-7, with the D gene not clear enough to name. For the CDR3, the sequence is CASTAAIVRYEQYF. Read as DNA, the sequence is TGTGCCAGCACCGCCGCGATAGTACGCTACGAGCAGTACTTC.